These T cell receptor beta chains were read from a single sample in a study of post-analysis software for immune sequencing data. Each CDR3 protein is one row after TCRdb ran MiXCR on the PCR reads. The profile shows 650,000 to 850,000 distinct CDR3 sequences, under 70% of them singletons. The specimen was blood. The receptors were gathered from a girl between 10 and 17 years old with multiple sclerosis. Both conserved end residues are part of each CDR3. Each record gives: V gene, D gene, clone size, J gene, CDR3 protein, CDR3 DNA. The D gene is left open where the match is weak. Part of the rows lack a size; the others show once, few, many or a class for expanded clones.

>TRBV20-1|-|few|TRBJ2-1
CSASGFSNEQFF
TGCAGTGCTAGCGGGTTCTCCAATGAGCAGTTCTTC
>TRBV7-2|-|-|TRBJ2-3
CASTDSTDTQYF
TGTGCCAGCACCGACTCCACAGATACGCAGTATTTT
>TRBV12-3/TRBV12-4|-|-|TRBJ2-7
CASSFRGHDEQYF
TGTGCCAGCAGTTTCAGGGGCCACGACGAGCAGTACTTC
>TRBV5-1|TRBD1|few|TRBJ2-4
CASSTGTGRAQYF
TGCGCCAGCAGCACCGGGACAGGCAGGGCGCAGTACTTC
>TRBV7-9|TRBD2|-|TRBJ2-1
CASSPGLAGMSSYNEQFF
TGTGCCAGCAGCCCGGGACTAGCGGGGATGAGCTCCTACAATGAGCAGTTCTTC
>TRBV6-6|TRBD2|-|TRBJ2-3
CASSQLAIDFGTDTQYF
TGTGCCAGCAGTCAACTAGCGATCGATTTCGGCACAGATACGCAGTATTTT
>TRBV9|TRBD2|few|TRBJ2-1
CASSVLSGSLDNEQFF
TGTGCCAGCAGCGTTCTTAGCGGGAGCCTTGACAATGAGCAGTTCTTC
>TRBV21-1|-|-|TRBJ1-2
CASSNLGTDYRGYGYTF
TGTGCCAGCAGCAACCTTGGGACAGATTACCGTGGGTATGGCTACACCTTC
>TRBV19|-|-|TRBJ1-2
CASSIARMDVGYTF
TGTGCCAGTAGTATCGCCAGAATGGATGTTGGCTACACCTTC
>TRBV29-1|-|-|TRBJ2-5
CSARGARETQYF
TGCAGCGCCCGGGGGGCCCGGGAGACCCAGTACTTC
>TRBV5-8|TRBD2|few|TRBJ2-5
CASSLPGPAGVETQYF
TGTGCCAGCAGCTTACCCGGGCCGGCGGGGGTAGAGACCCAGTACTTC
>TRBV12-3/TRBV12-4|-|-|TRBJ1-5
CASLLGPGQPQHF
TGTGCCAGCTTATTGGGCCCTGGTCAGCCCCAGCATTTT
>TRBV4-1|TRBD1|-|TRBJ1-2
CASSSGTGKSNGYTF
TGCGCCAGCAGTTCCGGGACAGGGAAGTCTAACGGCTACACCTTC
>TRBV5-8|-|few|TRBJ1-2
CASKNAGYTF
TGTGCCAGCAAAAATGCTGGCTACACCTTC
>TRBV6-5|-|-|TRBJ1-1
CASSSLQGNTEAFF
TGTGCCAGCAGTTCCCTCCAGGGGAACACTGAAGCTTTCTTT
>TRBV11-1|-|few|TRBJ1-1
CASSLELRGRRTEAFF
TGTGCCAGCAGCTTAGAATTGAGGGGACGAAGGACTGAAGCTTTCTTT